The T cell receptor (beta chain) described here comes from a study of response to subunit inactivated influenza vaccine. In this sample, this clonotype turned up a few times. TCRdb reprocessed the RT-PCR reads with MiXCR, giving one entry per CDR3 protein. The data show some 190,000 distinct CDR3 sequences, approximately 15% seen once. This receptor was identified in a man aged 45 to 65 who received an inactivated influenza vaccine. The sample here was CD8+ T cells sorted from PBMCs, taken 5 to 6 days after vaccination.

The CDR3 nucleotides are TGTGCCAGCAGCATGGGACTAGCAGAAGATACGCAGTATTTT. This translates into CASSMGLAEDTQYF. V gene TRBV9 combines with J gene TRBJ2-3; the match to TRBD2 covers 9 bases. Losses at the gene ends were 4 bases for V and 5 bases for J; bases not matched to a gene: 5. Germline CDR1 reads SGDLS; CDR2 reads YYNGEE. CDR3 length: 14 amino acids.